This TCR beta chain appears in the sequencing data of a study of T-cell reconstitution after alpha-beta-depleted transplantation in children (dated by TCRdb to about 2016). About the full investigation: Using TCR repertoire profiling, the study followed T-cell immune reconstitution in a quantitative way in children after TCRalphabeta/CD19-depleted allogeneic hematopoietic cell transplantation.

Per the germline V gene (reference sequence), LNHNV is the CDR1 and YYDKDF is the CDR2. Trimming accounts for 7 bases at V and 6 bases at J, while the number of junction bases matched to no gene is 10. The CDR3 runs 16 amino acids, cysteine and phenylalanine included. Only the CDR3 DNA stays, 48 bases, in frame from base 1. This clonotype was detected only a few times. Its antigen remains unidentified. Per-base qualities were not stored, and no clone one base away is much larger. Preparation of the library involved PCR. The instrument was an Illumina HiSeq 2500. Molecular barcoding was employed in the preparation of TCR libraries, with unique molecular identifiers being used to normalize TCRbeta repertoire quantification. TCRdb reran the public reads through fastp at Q25 and MiXCR, keeping productive beta chains. Entries that share a CDR3 protein sequence are merged under the most common genes and DNA. This sample gives 440,000 or so distinct CDR3 sequences in total; 11% of them show up just once. 4.5% to 7% of the sample rests with the top ten.

Sample: PBMCs from the stem cell graft donor, taken from the stem cell graft. This chain is built from TRBV15 and TRBJ2-3; TRBD2 aligns with 13 central bases. The source of this sequence is a human donor who donated a stem cell graft to a child with acute myeloid leukemia. Here the CDR3 is given as CATIASGLAGADTQYF. The DNA sequence is as follows: TGTGCCACCATTGCTAGCGGACTAGCGGGAGCGGATACGCAGTATTTT.